The present entry profiles one TCR beta chain with its context. The data are from a study of blood T cell repertoires in COVID-19. Looking at the study overall: COVID-19 samples, acute and convalescent, were from the United States, Italy and Spain. Sample material is recorded as cDNA or gDNA derived from T cells, B-cell-depleted T cells, or PBMCs.

The CDR3 runs 14 residues. Germline-derived CDR1 and CDR2 are SQVTM and ANQGSEA. Trimming cost V 0 bases and J 1 base, with 7 bases left between them. As processed by the authors: Estimation of nucleated cell counts relied on the amplification of reference gene primers. The method was immunoSEQ multiplex PCR; TCRdb's version includes in-frame clones alone and lacks a portion of them. That table furnishes V, J and clone size, whereas the DNA furnished D and trimming. The repertoire holds around 95,000 clones, with 88% as singletons. V is TRBV29-1 and J is TRBJ1-3, with D hard to call. This receptor was taken from a human donor in a cohort sampled during active COVID-19. The sample taken for sequencing was peripheral blood. CDR3 nucleotide sequence: TGCAGCGTTGAAGATCGAGGGTCTGGAAACACCATATATTTT. As protein: CSVEDRGSGNTIYF.